One and the same sample provided the 18 T cell receptor beta chains below, sequenced in a study of shared clonotypes between healthy human individuals. Assay: immunoSEQ multiplex PCR; the TCRdb copy retains only in-frame clones and omits some. The sample yields roughly 2.6 million clones, 90% to 95% seen once. Material: naive CD4+ T cells sorted from blood. The subset: CD45RA+ positively selected. These receptors originate from a man aged 18 to 29 in good health.

The chain employs TRBV19 and TRBJ2-1; D gene unclear. The CDR3 covers 14 residues. The ends were cut back, 10 bases at V and 0 bases at J, with 13 bases in the middle. Germline values: CDR1 LNHDA, CDR2 SQIVND (reference sequence). In DNA form, the CDR3 reads TGTGCCACCAGTACCCAAGCCTCCTACAATGAGCAGTTCTTC. It is translated as CATSTQASYNEQFF. Full variable domain (rest looked up from reference TRBV19 and TRBJ2-1): DGGITQSPKYLFRKEGQNVTLSCEQNLNHDAMYWYRQDPGQGLRLIYYSQIVNDFQKGDIAEGYSVSREKKESFPLTVTSAQKNPTAFYLCATSTQASYNEQFFGPGTRLTVL.

Turning to this clone: At the DNA level, this CDR3 is encoded by other sequences in the same sample as well. V gene TRBV6-1 combines with J gene TRBJ1-5; no firm D call. Per the germline V gene, CDR1 is MNHNS and CDR2 is SASEGT. Trimming stripped 0 bases from V and 1 base from J, with 4 bases between. CDR3 size: 14 residues. The CDR3 here is CASSEARSNQPQHF. The CDR3 DNA reads as TGTGCCAGCAGTGAAGCGCGCAGCAATCAGCCCCAGCATTTT.

The chain uses TRBV5-1 and TRBJ2-5, with D maybe TRBD1 (5 bases). Germline CDR1 reads SGHRS; CDR2 reads YFSETQ. The germline V and J ends were trimmed by 4 bases and 3 bases, with 16 bases remaining between them. The CDR3 runs 15 residues. The CDR3 region has the DNA TGCGCCAGCAGCCCCCAAGGAAGGGGCGAAGAGACCCAGTACTTC. Translating gives CASSPQGRGEETQYF.

Notes on this clone: The sample has other DNA sequences that encode this CDR3 too. The CDR3 is CASSPPGQIGNTIYF. The CDR3 DNA sequence: TGTGCCAGCTCACCACCTGGACAGATTGGAAACACCATATATTTT. V and J are TRBV18 and TRBJ1-3, with D possibly being TRBD1 (6 bases). The CDR3 consists of 15 residues. Germline V gene data show CDR1 as KGHSH and CDR2 as LQKENI. V was clipped by 0 bases and J by 3 bases, with 9 bases between them. Full variable domain (missing parts from reference TRBV18 and TRBJ1-3): NAGVMQNPRHLVRRRGQEARLRCSPMKGHSHVYWYRQLPEEGLKFMVYLQKENIIDESGMPKERFSAEFPKEGPSILRIQQVVRGDSAAYFCASSPPGQIGNTIYFGEGSWLTVV.

V gene TRBV5-1 combines with J gene TRBJ1-1; D call uncertain. Trimming left V 4 bases short and J 4 bases short, with 11 bases between. CDR3 size: 13 residues. In germline, CDR1 is SGHRS, CDR2 YFSETQ. CDR3 loop: CASSDTGGTEAFF. The DNA of the CDR3 is TGCGCCAGCAGCGATACCGGAGGCACTGAAGCTTTCTTT.

A word on this clone: The junction departs from the called germline gene at one end, perhaps through a read error. The chain employs TRBV7-7 and TRBJ2-5, with D perhaps matching TRBD1 (6 bases). CDR1 and CDR2 (germline): SSHAT, FNYEAQ (reference sequence). The CDR3 sequence is 14 residues long. This CDR3 reads CASSATGPQETQYF. The CDR3 nucleotides are TGTGCTAGCAGCGCGACAGGCCCCCAAGAGACCCAGTACTTC.

This sequence joins TRBV2 and TRBJ1-1, with 9 bases identical to TRBD1. CDR1 SNHLY and CDR2 FYNNEI come from the germline V gene. V trimming: 9 bases; J trimming: 2 bases; junction bases outside the gene matches: 19. The length of the CDR3 is 18 residues. The CDR3 region has the DNA TGTGCCAGTAATACCGCACAGGGGGCTTATATTGGTAACACTGAAGCTTTCTTT. As protein: CASNTAQGAYIGNTEAFF.

This clone was seen a handful of times. This sample also contains other DNA sequences that code for the same CDR3. This chain uses TRBV5-1 with TRBJ2-1; TRBD1 matches 8 bases. The CDR3 spans 15 residues. The V segment lost 1 base and the J segment 0 bases; nucleotides outside the gene matches: 0. Germline V gene data show CDR1 as SGHRS and CDR2 as YFSETQ. DNA for the CDR3: TGCGCCAGCAGCTTGACAGGGGGCTCCTACAATGAGCAGTTCTTC. Encoded protein: CASSLTGGSYNEQFF.

This chain connects TRBV5-8 to TRBJ1-2; a weak D match, TRBD1 (5 bases). CDR3 size: 13 residues. Germline loops: CDR1 SGHTS, CDR2 YDEGEE. The ends were cut back, 4 bases at V and 4 bases at J, with 11 bases in the middle. The DNA for the CDR3 is TGTGCCAGCAGCACCGACAGCCTCTATGGCTACACCTTC. It codes for CASSTDSLYGYTF.

This chain joins TRBV5-1 and TRBJ2-1; D perhaps matches TRBD2 (5 bases). The CDR3 contains 14 residues. CDR1 is SGHRS and CDR2 is YFSETQ in the germline V gene. Trimming took 2 bases from V and 3 from J, leaving 9 bases between them. For the CDR3, the DNA is TGCGCCAGCAGCTTAGCGGAGAACTACAATGAGCAGTTCTTC. Translated: CASSLAENYNEQFF.

J is TRBJ2-5 and V is TRBV5-5; D gene ambiguous. Trimming left V 4 bases short and J 4 bases short, with 14 bases between. Germline values: CDR1 SGHKS, CDR2 YYEKEE (reference sequence). The CDR3 contains 14 residues. The CDR3 reads CASSRDWGPETQYF. The CDR3, as DNA: TGTGCCAGCAGCCGTGACTGGGGTCCAGAGACCCAGTACTTC.

The chain couples TRBV28 to TRBJ1-2; D call uncertain. CDR3 length: 14 amino acids. Trimming stripped 6 bases from V and 5 bases from J, with 16 bases between. CDR1 is MDHEN, CDR2 SYDVKM, per germline. The CDR3 reads CASSITPRRYGYTF. The CDR3 DNA is TGTGCCAGCAGCATAACGCCTCGTCGTTATGGCTACACCTTC.

V gene TRBV5-1 combines with J gene TRBJ2-1; 9 bases fit TRBD2. CDR1 is SGHRS, CDR2 YFSETQ, per germline. V lost 1 base to trimming and J lost 2 bases; unmatched junction nucleotides: 7. The CDR3 sequence is 17 residues long. The CDR3 region has the DNA TGCGCCAGCAGCTTGCGCTCGCGGGAGGGAACCTACAATGAGCAGTTCTTC. Its translation: CASSLRSREGTYNEQFF.

The rearrangement links TRBV5-1 to TRBJ2-7; TRBD1 aligns across 12 bases. V dropped 3 bases and J dropped 5; count of bases not matched to a gene: 6. In germline, CDR1 is SGHRS, CDR2 YFSETQ. There are 15 residues in the CDR3. CDR3 residues: CASSWGTGGKDEQYF. The CDR3 DNA follows: TGCGCCAGCAGCTGGGGGACAGGGGGCAAGGACGAGCAGTACTTC.

This clone showed up just once. The V call is TRBV28, the J call TRBJ1-3, with 9 bases fitting TRBD1. CDR1 is MDHEN and CDR2 is SYDVKM in the germline V gene. The J segment lost 1 base and the V segment lost 7 bases, leaving 11 bases of the junction unmatched. This CDR3 spans 17 amino acids. CDR3 bases: TGTGCCAGCACAGGGACAGGGACCCTCCTGTCTGGAAACACCATATATTTT. Translating it yields CASTGTGTLLSGNTIYF.

The chain combines TRBV20-1 with TRBJ1-5; tentatively, D is TRBD1 (5 bases). Germline V gives CDR1 DFQATT, CDR2 SNEGSKA (reference sequence). V lost 4 bases and J lost 8, with 9 bases in between. The CDR3 has 11 residues. CDR3 residues: CSAMDTKPQHF. CDR3 in DNA: TGCAGTGCTATGGACACCAAGCCCCAGCATTTT.

This clone was counted a single time. The chain links TRBV7-6 to TRBJ1-2; tentatively, D is TRBD1 (6 bases). The CDR3 has 18 amino acids. CDR1 is SGHVS and CDR2 is FNYEAQ in the germline V gene. V lost 1 base, J lost 5 bases, and 23 bases lay in between. The CDR3 sequence is CASSLGRTVDVMKYGYTF. The CDR3 nucleotides are TGTGCCAGCAGCTTAGGCCGGACAGTAGACGTGATGAAATATGGCTACACCTTC.

The table lists this clone with a count of one. V gene TRBV6-5 combines with J gene TRBJ1-1; D is unresolved. This CDR3 contains 13 residues. V shed 5 bases and J shed 5 bases, with 12 bases lying between them. Germline CDR1 reads MNHEY; CDR2 reads SVGAGI. CDR3 nucleotides: TGTGCCAGCAGTAGGGAGAGAGGGACTGAAGCTTTCTTT. Translated: CASSRERGTEAFF.